One and the same sample provided the 32 T cell receptor beta chains below, sequenced in a study of cytomegalovirus exposure and HLA in healthy donors. The PCR ran on 60 Vbeta and 13 Jbeta primers. Sequenced by immunoSEQ multiplex PCR; TCRdb stores in-frame clones only, minus some. The sample holds 130,000 to 150,000 clones, less than 65% seen once. Sequencing was done on a sample of PBMCs. Receptor source: a woman younger than 45 in good health and CMV-seropositive.

This chain uses TRBV7-2 with TRBJ2-3; 8 bases are a match to TRBD2. This CDR3 comprises 15 residues. Germline CDR1 is SGHTA and CDR2 is FQGNSA. V lost 5 bases and J lost 0; bases outside the gene matches: 4. The CDR3 DNA reads TGTGCCAGCAGCATAGGACTAGCTAGCACAGATACGCAGTATTTT. It encodes CASSIGLASTDTQYF.

This clone has a single count. CDR3: CASSGRDQRGTDTQYF. The CDR3 coding sequence is TGTGCCAGCAGTGGACGGGATCAGAGGGGCACAGATACGCAGTATTTT. The chain joins TRBV6-4 to TRBJ2-3, with TRBD2 as a possible D gene (5 bases). V was pared by 4 bases and J by 1 base, with 15 bases between. The CDR3 length is 16 residues. The germline V gene has CDR1 MRHNA and CDR2 SNTAGT.

This chain connects TRBV5-5 to TRBJ1-2; 11 positions match TRBD1. Germline CDR1 is SGHKS and CDR2 is YYEKEE (reference sequence). The CDR3 consists of 13 residues. Trimming cost V 4 bases and J 8 bases; bases outside gene matches: 4. The CDR3 DNA is TGTGCCAGCAGCACGGGACAGGGGGAAGGCTACACCTTC. Its protein product is CASSTGQGEGYTF.

The table lists this clone with a few counts. This chain connects TRBV6-1 to TRBJ2-4, with 9 bases matching TRBD1. The CDR3 runs to 15 residues. Germline V lookup: CDR1 MNHNS, CDR2 SASEGT. V shed 7 bases and J 3 bases; nucleotides not matched to a gene: 7. The CDR3 is CASTKGQGGKNIQYF. The CDR3 region has the DNA TGTGCCAGCACCAAGGGACAGGGTGGCAAAAACATTCAGTACTTC.

V usage is TRBV5-1 and J usage is TRBJ1-3; 7 bases match TRBD1. CDR1 and CDR2 from the germline V gene are SGHRS and YFSETQ. With 4 bases clipped from V and 4 bases from J, the junction kept 5 bases outside the gene matches. CDR3 length: 14 residues. The DNA for the CDR3 is TGCGCCAGCAGCAGTGACAGGGAGGGAAACACCATATATTTT. Translating gives CASSSDREGNTIYF.

The V gene is TRBV2, the J gene TRBJ1-4; the D gene is possibly TRBD1 (6 bases). The CDR3 consists of 16 residues. CDR1 is SNHLY, CDR2 FYNNEI, per germline. V was trimmed by 5 bases and J by 5 bases, leaving 18 bases between them. CDR3 sequence (DNA): TGTGCCAGCAGTTACAACAGGGTCGGGATAAATGAAAAACTGTTTTTT. Translated: CASSYNRVGINEKLFF. Combining the CDR3 with reference TRBV2 and TRBJ1-4 gives the whole variable domain EPEVTQTPSHQVTQMGQEVILRCVPISNHLYFYWYRQILGQKVEFLVSFYNNEISEKSEIFDDQFSVERPDGSNFTLKIRSTKLEDSAMYFCASSYNRVGINEKLFFGSGTQLSVL.

A few counts support this clone. The chain is built from TRBV5-4 and TRBJ2-2; D might be TRBD2 (5 bases). CDR3 length equals 14 residues. From germline, CDR1 is SGHNT and CDR2 YYREEE (reference sequence). The V gene lost 0 bases and the J gene lost 4 bases, with 7 bases spanning the gap. This chain's CDR3 is CASSLGGSTGELFF. For the CDR3, the DNA is TGTGCCAGCAGCTTGGGTGGGAGCACCGGGGAGCTGTTTTTT.

The V gene is TRBV7-9, the J gene TRBJ1-5, with D hard to call. From germline, CDR1 is SEHNR and CDR2 FQNEAQ (reference sequence). V was shortened by 5 bases and J by 9 bases, with 20 bases between the two germline ends. The CDR3 is made up of 15 amino acids. CDR3 bases: TGTGCCAGCAGCCTCGGGATAGGTTCAAGGGTGCCCCAGCATTTT. This sequence encodes CASSLGIGSRVPQHF. Looking up the rest from reference TRBV7-9 and TRBJ1-5 gives the full variable domain: DTGVSQNPRHKITKRGQNVTFRCDPISEHNRLYWYRQTLGQGPEFLTYFQNEAQLEKSRLLSDRFSAERPKGSFSTLEIQRTEQGDSAMYLCASSLGIGSRVPQHFGDGTRLSIL.

The chain combines TRBV27 with TRBJ2-2; 12 bases match TRBD1. CDR3 size: 16 residues. The V gene's germline CDR1 is MNHEY and CDR2 SMNVEV (reference sequence). The V gene end was trimmed by 2 bases and the J gene end by 5 bases; junction bases not matched to a gene: 3. DNA of the CDR3: TGTGCCAGCAGTTTAAGGGACAGGGGGCCTACCGGGGAGCTGTTTTTT. Encoded protein: CASSLRDRGPTGELFF.

This clone was counted a single time. This chain connects TRBV6-5 to TRBJ2-7; 8 bases match TRBD2. CDR3 size: 15 residues. The germline CDR1 and CDR2 sequences are MNHEY and SVGAGI. V lost 2 bases and J lost 3; bases outside the gene matches: 6. In DNA form, the CDR3 reads TGTGCCAGCAGTTACGTTCGGGGGGGCCTCTACGAGCAGTACTTC. Protein: CASSYVRGGLYEQYF.

The rearrangement joins TRBV7-2 to TRBJ2-7; possibly TRBD2 for D (5 bases). CDR1 is SGHTA, CDR2 FQGNSA, per germline. Trimming left V 8 bases short and J 3 bases short, with 20 bases between. This CDR3 region has 15 residues. The CDR3 bases are TGTGCCAGCTCACGTCAGGACTCGAGTTACTACGAGCAGTACTTC. Its protein is CASSRQDSSYYEQYF.

The chain employs TRBV27 and TRBJ2-7; 10 nucleotides match TRBD1. The V and J ends lost 5 bases and 0 bases, in that order; junction bases with no gene match: 10. CDR1 is MNHEY and CDR2 is SMNVEV in the germline V gene (reference sequence). The CDR3 sequence is 17 residues long. CDR3 DNA sequence: TGTGCCAGCAGTCACCGACAGGGGGCGAGAGTCTCCTACGAGCAGTACTTC. Amino acid sequence: CASSHRQGARVSYEQYF.

The chain is built from TRBV15 and TRBJ2-3, with 10 bases lining up with TRBD2. Germline trimming cut 10 bases from V and 2 bases from J; bases unmatched to any gene: 6. The CDR3 spans 14 residues. From germline, CDR1 is LNHNV and CDR2 YYDKDF (reference sequence). The CDR3 DNA reads as TGTGCCATTCAAGCGGGAGGGAACACAGATACGCAGTATTTT. It encodes CAIQAGGNTDTQYF.

This chain joins TRBV7-2 and TRBJ2-7, with a possible D match to TRBD2 (6 bases). The CDR3 has 14 residues. V was clipped by 0 bases and J by 3 bases, with 9 bases between them. Germline V lookup: CDR1 SGHTA, CDR2 FQGNSA. The CDR3 sequence: CASSLAAGSYEQYF. DNA of the CDR3: TGTGCCAGCAGCTTAGCAGCGGGTAGCTACGAGCAGTACTTC. Looking up the rest from reference TRBV7-2 and TRBJ2-7 gives the full variable domain: GAGVSQSPSNKVTEKGKDVELRCDPISGHTALYWYRQSLGQGLEFLIYFQGNSAPDKSGLPSDRFSAERTGGSVSTLTIQRTQQEDSAVYLCASSLAAGSYEQYFGPGTRLTVT.

The chain uses TRBV7-8 and TRBJ1-2; 7 nucleotides align to TRBD1. Germline V lookup: CDR1 SGHVS, CDR2 FQNEAQ. This CDR3 region has 14 residues. Losses at the gene ends were 1 base for V and 4 bases for J; bases not matched to a gene: 3. CDR3 in DNA: TGTGCCAGCAGCTTAGGACAGGGACTCTATGGCTACACCTTC. Translation gives CASSLGQGLYGYTF.

CDR3 amino acids: CASRKGQINGYTF. CDR3 in DNA: TGTGCCAGCAGAAAGGGACAGATAAATGGCTACACCTTC. J is TRBJ1-2 and V is TRBV11-2; TRBD1 matches at 7 bases. From germline, CDR1 is SGHAT and CDR2 FQNNGV. The CDR3 has 13 residues. V shed 6 bases, J shed 6 bases, and the junction held 7 bases outside the gene matches.

This clone was found a few times. The genes are TRBV2 and TRBJ2-7; the D is unclear. The V end was cut by 4 bases, the J end by 2 bases, with 6 bases between. Looked up from germline, CDR1 is SNHLY and CDR2 is FYNNEI. The CDR3 has 12 residues. CDR3 nucleotide sequence: TGTGCCAGCAGTGCCTCTGCCTACGAGCAGTACTTC. Its translation is CASSASAYEQYF.

J is TRBJ1-1 and V is TRBV5-1, with D hard to call. The CDR3 length is 13 residues. Trimming left V 2 bases short and J 0 bases short, with 5 bases between. CDR1 SGHRS and CDR2 YFSETQ come from the germline V gene. CDR3 sequence: CASSFQLNTEAFF. CDR3 in DNA: TGCGCCAGCAGCTTCCAGTTGAACACTGAAGCTTTCTTT. Variable domain in full (rest from reference TRBV5-1 and TRBJ1-1): KAGVTQTPRYLIKTRGQQVTLSCSPISGHRSVSWYQQTPGQGLQFLFEYFSETQRNKGNFPGRFSGRQFSNSRSEMNVSTLELGDSALYLCASSFQLNTEAFFGQGTRLTVV.

This clone showed up just once. The V and J genes are TRBV9 and TRBJ2-7, with 7 bases lining up with TRBD1. The length of the CDR3 is 12 residues. Germline V gene lookup returns CDR1 SGDLS and CDR2 YYNGEE. The ends lost 4 bases at V and 7 bases at J; junction bases unmatched: 5. The CDR3 DNA reads as TGTGCCAGCAGCCACTCCAGGGGGGAGCAGTACTTC. It translates to CASSHSRGEQYF. Based on the CDR3 plus reference TRBV9 and TRBJ2-7, the full variable domain is DSGVTQTPKHLITATGQRVTLRCSPRSGDLSVYWYQQSLDQGLQFLIQYYNGEERAKGNILERFSAQQFPDLHSELNLSSLELGDSALYFCASSHSRGEQYFGPGTRLTVT.

The rearrangement uses TRBV2 and TRBJ1-2; 9 bases line up with TRBD1. With 7 bases clipped from V and 4 bases from J, the junction kept 7 bases outside the gene matches. CDR1 SNHLY and CDR2 FYNNEI come from the germline V gene. The CDR3 covers 14 residues. The CDR3 spells CASTGDRVFYGYTF. In DNA, the CDR3 is TGTGCCAGCACAGGGGACAGGGTGTTCTATGGCTACACCTTC.

J is TRBJ1-1 and V is TRBV2; 7 bases are a match to TRBD1. The J segment lost 2 bases and the V segment lost 6 bases, leaving 6 bases of the junction unmatched. CDR3 size: 14 residues. The germline V gene has CDR1 SNHLY and CDR2 FYNNEI. CDR3 in amino acids: CASSYRQGNTEAFF. The CDR3 DNA reads as TGTGCCAGCAGCTACCGACAGGGAAACACTGAAGCTTTCTTT. The whole variable domain, remainder taken from reference TRBV2 and TRBJ1-1, is EPEVTQTPSHQVTQMGQEVILRCVPISNHLYFYWYRQILGQKVEFLVSFYNNEISEKSEIFDDQFSVERPDGSNFTLKIRSTKLEDSAMYFCASSYRQGNTEAFFGQGTRLTVV.

CDR3 nucleotide sequence: TGTGCCAGCAGCTGGCGACTAGCGGGGGGGTACAATGAGCAGTTCTTC. Residues: CASSWRLAGGYNEQFF. The chain carries TRBV5-6 and TRBJ2-1; 14 bases align to TRBD2. Germline lookup yields CDR1 SGHDT and CDR2 YYEEEE. This CDR3 region has 16 residues. The trim removed 3 bases at V and 4 bases at J, leaving 3 bases unmatched. Full variable domain (missing parts from reference TRBV5-6 and TRBJ2-1): DAGVTQSPTHLIKTRGQQVTLRCSPKSGHDTVSWYQQALGQGPQFIFQYYEEEERQRGNFPDRFSGHQFPNYSSELNVNALLLGDSALYLCASSWRLAGGYNEQFFGPGTRLTVL.

The genes are TRBV7-9 and TRBJ2-5; 9 bases are shared with TRBD2. From germline, CDR1 is SEHNR and CDR2 FQNEAQ (reference sequence). The J segment lost 9 bases and the V segment lost 7 bases, leaving 12 bases of the junction unmatched. The CDR3 totals 14 residues. CDR3 loop: CASTFSGSGDAQYF. The CDR3 nucleotides read TGTGCCAGCACCTTTAGCGGGAGCGGGGACGCCCAGTACTTC.

The chain is built from TRBV6-1 and TRBJ1-4; a weak D match, TRBD1 (6 bases). V dropped 8 bases and J dropped 8 bases, with 18 bases sitting between them. Looked up from germline, CDR1 is MNHNS and CDR2 is SASEGT. The CDR3 runs 14 residues. The CDR3 nucleotides read TGTGCCAGCGTTTACAGGGACGGCCGAGAAAAACTGTTTTTT. It translates to CASVYRDGREKLFF.

The table lists this clone with a few counts. The chain recombines TRBV6-1 with TRBJ1-5; 7 positions match TRBD1. Per germline, CDR1 MNHNS and CDR2 SASEGT. The V gene end was trimmed by 4 bases and the J gene end by 6 bases; junction bases not matched to a gene: 6. The CDR3 totals 14 residues. The CDR3 DNA sequence: TGTGCCAGCAGTGTAAGAGGGGGCGGTCAGCCCCAGCATTTT. It specifies CASSVRGGGQPQHF.

The chain carries TRBV7-9 and TRBJ2-5; perhaps TRBD2 as D (5 bases). This CDR3 is 13 amino acids long. The V end was cut by 4 bases, the J end by 9 bases, with 15 bases between. Looked up from germline, CDR1 is SEHNR and CDR2 is FQNEAQ (reference sequence). Here the CDR3 reads CASSSQSTGAQYF. The DNA of the CDR3 is TGTGCCAGCAGCTCTCAGTCCACCGGGGCCCAGTACTTC.

CDR3 DNA sequence: TGTGCCAGTAGGAGAATCAATCAGCCCCAGCATTTT. It is translated as CASRRINQPQHF. J is TRBJ1-5 and V is TRBV19; no firm D call. This CDR3 spans 12 amino acids. In germline, CDR1 is LNHDA, CDR2 SQIVND (reference sequence). Trimming pared 6 bases from V and 3 bases from J, leaving 6 bases between.

Written as DNA, the CDR3 is TGCGCCAGCAGCTTGGTGTCAGAGCGAGAAGTAGCCAAAAACATTCAGTACTTC. Translating it yields CASSLVSEREVAKNIQYF. This chain uses TRBV5-1 with TRBJ2-4; D not resolved. The CDR3 runs to 18 residues. V lost 0 bases, J lost 0 bases, and 16 bases lay in between. Germline lookup yields CDR1 SGHRS and CDR2 YFSETQ.

This clone turned up a few times. The chain employs TRBV27 and TRBJ2-6; maybe TRBD2 (6 bases). Trimming shortened V by 8 bases and J by 0 bases, and 17 bases separated the two germline ends. In germline, CDR1 is MNHEY, CDR2 SMNVEV (reference sequence). The CDR3 length is 17 residues. The CDR3 DNA reads TGTGCCAGCGGGACTCCGGGACGGAGCTCTGGGGCCAACGTCCTGACTTTC. It is translated as CASGTPGRSSGANVLTF.

J is TRBJ2-1 and V is TRBV5-1, with D unclear. The CDR3 is 15 residues long. Trimming left V 0 bases short and J 0 bases short, with 7 bases between. The germline V gene has CDR1 SGHRS and CDR2 YFSETQ. The CDR3 nucleotides read TGCGCCAGCAGCTTGGGACACTTCTCCTACAATGAGCAGTTCTTC. Amino acid sequence: CASSLGHFSYNEQFF.

The gene calls are TRBV6-1 and TRBJ1-6, with D possibly being TRBD1 (5 bases). The CDR3 is made up of 14 amino acids. V was trimmed by 0 bases and J by 10 bases, leaving 10 bases between them. Germline values: CDR1 MNHNS, CDR2 SASEGT. This CDR3 reads CASSEAAGKSPLHF. CDR3 DNA: TGTGCCAGCAGTGAAGCGGCAGGGAAATCACCCCTCCACTTT.

This clone was detected a few times. The chain joins TRBV2 to TRBJ2-2, with 9 positions matching TRBD1. After removal of 6 bases from V and 5 bases from J, the junction contained 10 bases not matched to a gene. Germline V CDR1 and CDR2: SNHLY, FYNNEI. This CDR3 spans 16 amino acids. The DNA for the CDR3 is TGTGCCAGCAGGGGACCTGGACAGGGGAGGACCGGGGAGCTGTTTTTT. Its protein product is CASRGPGQGRTGELFF.